This entry describes one T cell receptor (beta chain). The antigen is undetermined. These data are taken from a study of OX40 agonist ivuxolimab in advanced cancers. The J segment lost 5 bases and the V segment lost 1 base, leaving 3 bases of the junction unmatched. Germline loops: CDR1 SGHTA, CDR2 FQGNSA. This CDR3 spans 15 amino acids. The study's findings and limits: At doses 0.1 to 3.0 mg/kg, CD4+ and CD8+ clones expanded.

The protocol was immunoSEQ multiplex PCR, while the TCRdb copy is restricted to in-frame clones and leaves out a portion. Of around 90,000 clones listed, about 87% were seen once; the top ten hold more than 4%. This receptor was identified in an adult with an advanced solid tumor such as melanoma, head and neck, liver or kidney cancer. Sequencing used CD4+ or CD8+ T cells sorted from blood, obtained in a trial of the OX40 agonist ivuxolimab. The chain uses TRBV7-2 and TRBJ2-1, with 9 bases that match TRBD2. CDR3 protein: CASSLGVAGDNEQFF. The DNA of the CDR3 is TGTGCCAGCAGCTTAGGGGTAGCGGGAGACAATGAGCAGTTCTTC.